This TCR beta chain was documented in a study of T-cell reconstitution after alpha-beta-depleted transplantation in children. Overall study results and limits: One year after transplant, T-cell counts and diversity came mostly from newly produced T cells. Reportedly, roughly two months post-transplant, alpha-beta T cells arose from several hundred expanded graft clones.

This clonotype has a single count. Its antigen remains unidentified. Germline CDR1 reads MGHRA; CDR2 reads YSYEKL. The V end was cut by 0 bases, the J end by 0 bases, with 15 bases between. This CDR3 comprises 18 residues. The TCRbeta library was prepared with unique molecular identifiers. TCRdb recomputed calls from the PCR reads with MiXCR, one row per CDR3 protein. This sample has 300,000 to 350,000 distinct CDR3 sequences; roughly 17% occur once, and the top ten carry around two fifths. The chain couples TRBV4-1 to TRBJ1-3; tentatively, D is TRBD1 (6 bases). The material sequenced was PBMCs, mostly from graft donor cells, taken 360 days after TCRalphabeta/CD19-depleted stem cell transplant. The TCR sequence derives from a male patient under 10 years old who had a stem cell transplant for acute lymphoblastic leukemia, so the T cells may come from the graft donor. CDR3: CASSQDSGRGFSGNTIYF. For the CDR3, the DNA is TGCGCCAGCAGCCAAGATTCTGGCAGGGGCTTCTCTGGAAACACCATATATTTT.